This TCR beta chain was captured in a study of blood T cell repertoires in COVID-19. Whole-study context: Sites across the United States, Italy and Spain contributed samples from acute and convalescent COVID-19. The cDNA or gDNA used as material had been derived from T cells, B-cell-depleted T cells, or PBMCs.

On this clone: Sequence at one end of the junction differs from germline and may be a read error.

The germline CDR1 and CDR2 sequences are SGHRS and YFSETQ. The length of the CDR3 is 15 residues. Per the original methods: Estimates of nucleated cell counts were drawn from the amplification of reference gene primers. Here immunoSEQ multiplex PCR was the method, and the copy in TCRdb shows in-frame clones only, minus some. V, J and clone size are those of that table, while D and trimming were read from the DNA. The table includes 120,000 or so clones, approximately 83% detected once. This receptor was taken from a man of 80 years or more with active or convalescent COVID-19. Sequencing input: peripheral blood. The V and J genes are TRBV5-1 and TRBJ2-1, with 8 bases matching TRBD2. This CDR3 is CASSPRGASSNEQFF. CDR3 nucleotides: TGCGCCAGCAGTCCGCGGGGGGCCTCCTCCAATGAGCAGTTCTTC.